This TCR beta chain was retrieved from a study of T cell repertoires in cytomegalovirus infection. This clonotype was seen more than once but under ten times. The CDR3 runs to 13 residues. Germline lookup yields CDR1 MNHEY and CDR2 SVGAGI. V was cut by 0 bases and J by 7 bases, with 9 bases left in between. Each CDR3 protein is one row after TCRdb ran MiXCR on the reads. The data hold about 740,000 distinct CDR3 sequences, with 35% to 45% observed a single time. The J gene is TRBJ1-1, the V gene TRBV6-5; D unclear. The receptor's source is a human donor in good health (CMV status not recorded). Some clones in this sample may be carry-over from other donors' samples. Sequenced material: PBMCs. CDR3 amino acids: CASSYSTRREAFF. CDR3 coding DNA: TGTGCCAGCAGTTACTCTACTCGACGTGAAGCTTTCTTT.